This TCR beta chain appears in the sequencing data of a study of blood T cell repertoires in COVID-19. Across the whole study: PBMCs, B-cell-depleted T cells, or T cells were the source of the cDNA or gDNA that made up the material.

The V end lost 4 bases, the J end lost 4 bases, and 8 bases lay between the germline ends. Germline V gene lookup returns CDR1 SGDLS and CDR2 YYNGEE. The CDR3 consists of 12 residues. Sequencing used immunoSEQ multiplex PCR; TCRdb keeps in-frame clones, though not all of them. The sample records approximately 130,000 clones, around 83% being singletons. Only a few counts were recorded for this clone. The TCR sequence derives from a man aged 30 to 39 who had recovered from COVID-19. The sequencing sample was made of PBMCs or T cells enriched from blood (not recorded which). The chain uses TRBV9 and TRBJ1-1; D might be TRBD1 (6 bases). The CDR3 here is CASSPGATEAFF. CDR3 DNA: TGTGCCAGCAGCCCAGGGGCCACTGAAGCTTTCTTT.